This T cell receptor beta chain was sequenced during a study of T cells after yellow fever vaccination. Study as a whole: SMART-Seq v4 Ultra Low Input prepared the low-cell-number fractions.

In this sample, this clonotype turned up many times. TCRdb called the 5' RACE reads again in MiXCR, with one record for every CDR3 protein. This table holds around 350,000 distinct CDR3 sequences, approximately 6% found once. The germline V gene has CDR1 SGHRS and CDR2 YFSETQ. Losses at the gene ends were 5 bases for V and 6 bases for J; bases not matched to a gene: 12. The CDR3 is made up of 16 amino acids. The sequencing used PBMCs, collected 5 days after the yellow fever booster vaccination. V gene TRBV5-1 combines with J gene TRBJ2-2, with 8 positions matching TRBD2. The sequence was obtained from a man aged 25-40 years who received the YFV17D yellow fever vaccine. The CDR3 reads CASRLTNQRGSGELFF. CDR3 DNA: TGCGCCAGCAGGCTTACGAACCAGCGGGGGTCCGGGGAGCTGTTTTTT.